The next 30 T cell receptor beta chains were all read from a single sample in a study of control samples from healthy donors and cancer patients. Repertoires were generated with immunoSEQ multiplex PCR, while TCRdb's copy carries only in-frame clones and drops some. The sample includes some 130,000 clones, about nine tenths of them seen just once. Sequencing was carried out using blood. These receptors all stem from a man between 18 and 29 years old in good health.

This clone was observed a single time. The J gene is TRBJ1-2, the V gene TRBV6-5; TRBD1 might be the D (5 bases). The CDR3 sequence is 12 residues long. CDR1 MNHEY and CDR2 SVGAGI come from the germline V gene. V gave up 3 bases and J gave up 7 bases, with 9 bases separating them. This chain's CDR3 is CASSYPGAGYTF. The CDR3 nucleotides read TGTGCCAGCAGTTATCCCGGGGCTGGCTACACCTTC.

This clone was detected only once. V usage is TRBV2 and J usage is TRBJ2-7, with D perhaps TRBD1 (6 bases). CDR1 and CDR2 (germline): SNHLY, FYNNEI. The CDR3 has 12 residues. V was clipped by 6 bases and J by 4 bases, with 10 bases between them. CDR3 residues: CASRQGTYEQYF. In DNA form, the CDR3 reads TGTGCCAGCAGACAGGGAACATACGAGCAGTACTTC.

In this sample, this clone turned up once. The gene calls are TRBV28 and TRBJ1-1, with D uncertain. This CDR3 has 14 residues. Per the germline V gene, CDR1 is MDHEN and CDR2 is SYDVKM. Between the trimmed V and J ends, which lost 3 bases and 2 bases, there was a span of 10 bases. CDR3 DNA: TGTGCCAGCAGTTTTTACCCACCAAACACTGAAGCTTTCTTT. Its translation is CASSFYPPNTEAFF.

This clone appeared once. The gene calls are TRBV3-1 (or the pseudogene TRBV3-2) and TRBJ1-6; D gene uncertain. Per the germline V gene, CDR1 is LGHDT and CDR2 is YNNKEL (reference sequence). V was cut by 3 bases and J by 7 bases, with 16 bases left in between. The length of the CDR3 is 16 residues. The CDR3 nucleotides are TGTGCCAGCAGCCATCCCCTAACAGTTCCAAATTCACCCCTCCACTTT. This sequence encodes CASSHPLTVPNSPLHF.

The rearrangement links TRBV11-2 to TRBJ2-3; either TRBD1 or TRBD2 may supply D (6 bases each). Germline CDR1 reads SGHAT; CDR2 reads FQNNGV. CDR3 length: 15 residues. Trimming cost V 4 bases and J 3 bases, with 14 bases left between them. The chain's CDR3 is CASSSGAGGTDTQYF. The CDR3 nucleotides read TGTGCCAGCAGCTCGGGGGCTGGGGGGACAGATACGCAGTATTTT.

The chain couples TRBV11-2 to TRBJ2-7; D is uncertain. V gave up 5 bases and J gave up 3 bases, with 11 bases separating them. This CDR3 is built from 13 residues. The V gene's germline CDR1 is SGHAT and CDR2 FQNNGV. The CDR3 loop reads CASSASQFYEQYF. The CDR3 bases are TGTGCCAGCAGCGCCTCCCAATTCTACGAGCAGTACTTC.

Here the CDR3 reads CASSWGQLSYEQYF. CDR3 nucleotide sequence: TGCGCCAGCAGCTGGGGACAGTTGTCCTACGAGCAGTACTTC. The chain joins TRBV5-1 to TRBJ2-7, with 7 bases fitting TRBD1. CDR1 is SGHRS, CDR2 YFSETQ, per germline. The junction had 4 bases not matched to a gene; V was cut back by 3 bases and J by 1 base. CDR3 length: 14 residues.

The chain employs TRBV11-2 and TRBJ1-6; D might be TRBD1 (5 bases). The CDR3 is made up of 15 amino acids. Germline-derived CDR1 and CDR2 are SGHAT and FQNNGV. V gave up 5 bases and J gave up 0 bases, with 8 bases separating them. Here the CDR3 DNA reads TGTGCCAGCAGCCCGGACATCTCCTATAATTCACCCCTCCACTTT. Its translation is CASSPDISYNSPLHF.

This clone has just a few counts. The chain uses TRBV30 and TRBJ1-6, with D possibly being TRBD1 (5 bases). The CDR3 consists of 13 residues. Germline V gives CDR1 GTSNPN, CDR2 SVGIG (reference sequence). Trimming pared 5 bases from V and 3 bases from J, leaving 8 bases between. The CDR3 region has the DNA TGTGCCTGGCAGGGATTCTATAATTCACCCCTCCACTTT. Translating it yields CAWQGFYNSPLHF.

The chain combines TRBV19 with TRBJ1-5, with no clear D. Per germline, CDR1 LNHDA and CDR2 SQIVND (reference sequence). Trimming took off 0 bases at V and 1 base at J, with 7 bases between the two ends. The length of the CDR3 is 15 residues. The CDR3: CASSIDVRSNQPQHF. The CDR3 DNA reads TGTGCCAGTAGTATAGATGTGCGGAGCAATCAGCCCCAGCATTTT. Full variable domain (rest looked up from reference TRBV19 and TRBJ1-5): DGGITQSPKYLFRKEGQNVTLSCEQNLNHDAMYWYRQDPGQGLRLIYYSQIVNDFQKGDIAEGYSVSREKKESFPLTVTSAQKNPTAFYLCASSIDVRSNQPQHFGDGTRLSIL.

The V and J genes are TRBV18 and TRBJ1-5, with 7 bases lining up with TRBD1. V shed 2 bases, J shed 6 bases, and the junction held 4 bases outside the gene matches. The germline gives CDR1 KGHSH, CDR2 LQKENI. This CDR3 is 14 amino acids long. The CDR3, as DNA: TGTGCCAGCTCACCAAATACAGGGGCTCAGCCCCAGCATTTT. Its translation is CASSPNTGAQPQHF.

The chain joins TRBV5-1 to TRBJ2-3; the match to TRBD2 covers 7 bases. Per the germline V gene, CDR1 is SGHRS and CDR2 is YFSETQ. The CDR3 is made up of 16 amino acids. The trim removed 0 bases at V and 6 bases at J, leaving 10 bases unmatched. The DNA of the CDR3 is TGCGCCAGCAGCTTGGTTTTGGCGGGGGACGGGGATACGCAGTATTTT. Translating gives CASSLVLAGDGDTQYF.

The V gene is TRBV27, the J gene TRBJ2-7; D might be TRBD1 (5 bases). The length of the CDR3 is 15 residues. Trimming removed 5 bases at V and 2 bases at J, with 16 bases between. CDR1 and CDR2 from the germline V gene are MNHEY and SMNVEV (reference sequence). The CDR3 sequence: CASSLRALTTYEQYF. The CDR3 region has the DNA TGTGCCAGCAGTCTCAGGGCCCTCACCACCTACGAGCAGTACTTC.

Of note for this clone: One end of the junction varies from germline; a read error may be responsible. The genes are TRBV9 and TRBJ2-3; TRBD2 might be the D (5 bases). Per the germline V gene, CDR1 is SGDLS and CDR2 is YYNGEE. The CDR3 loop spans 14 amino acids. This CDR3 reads CASSVSPSRDTQYF. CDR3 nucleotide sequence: TGTGCCAGCAGCGTTTCTCCTAGCAGAGATACGCAGTATTTT.

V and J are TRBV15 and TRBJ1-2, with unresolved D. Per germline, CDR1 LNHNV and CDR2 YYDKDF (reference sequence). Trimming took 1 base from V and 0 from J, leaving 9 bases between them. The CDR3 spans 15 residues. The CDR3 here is CATSRGPLANYGYTF. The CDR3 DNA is TGTGCCACCAGCAGAGGACCGTTAGCTAACTATGGCTACACCTTC.

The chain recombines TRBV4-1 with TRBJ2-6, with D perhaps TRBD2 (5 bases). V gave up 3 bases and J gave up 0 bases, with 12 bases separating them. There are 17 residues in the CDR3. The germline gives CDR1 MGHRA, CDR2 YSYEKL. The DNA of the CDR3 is TGCGCCAGCAGCCATTTACGGGGAAGCTCTGGGGCCAACGTCCTGACTTTC. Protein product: CASSHLRGSSGANVLTF.

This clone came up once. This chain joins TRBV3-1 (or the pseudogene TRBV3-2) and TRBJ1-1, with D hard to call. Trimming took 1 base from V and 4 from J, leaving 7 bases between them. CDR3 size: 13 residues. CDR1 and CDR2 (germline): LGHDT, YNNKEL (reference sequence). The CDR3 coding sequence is TGTGCCAGCAGCCAAGCTGGGAGCACTGAAGCTTTCTTT. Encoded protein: CASSQAGSTEAFF.

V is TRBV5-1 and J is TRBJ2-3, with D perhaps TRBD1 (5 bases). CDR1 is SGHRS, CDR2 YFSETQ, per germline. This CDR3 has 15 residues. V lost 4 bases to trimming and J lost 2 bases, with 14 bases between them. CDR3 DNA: TGCGCCAGCAGCCTGGACACGGAGCCCACAGATACGCAGTATTTT. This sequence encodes CASSLDTEPTDTQYF.

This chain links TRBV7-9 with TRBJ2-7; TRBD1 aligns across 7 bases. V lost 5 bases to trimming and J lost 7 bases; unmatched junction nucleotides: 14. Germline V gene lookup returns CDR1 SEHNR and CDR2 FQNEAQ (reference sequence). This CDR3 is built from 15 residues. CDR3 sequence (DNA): TGTGCCAGCAGCACTCACAGGGGCCGGTCGAAAGAGCAGTACTTC. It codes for CASSTHRGRSKEQYF.

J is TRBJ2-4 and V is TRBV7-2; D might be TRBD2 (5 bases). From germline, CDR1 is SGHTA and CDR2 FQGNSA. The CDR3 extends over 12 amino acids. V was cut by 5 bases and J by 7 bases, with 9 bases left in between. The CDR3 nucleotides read TGTGCCAGCAGCCCCTCGGGGAACATTCAGTACTTC. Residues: CASSPSGNIQYF.

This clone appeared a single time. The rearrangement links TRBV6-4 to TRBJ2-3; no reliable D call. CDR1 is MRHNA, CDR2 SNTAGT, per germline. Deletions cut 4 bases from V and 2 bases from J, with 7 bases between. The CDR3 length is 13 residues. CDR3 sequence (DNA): TGTGCCAGCAGTGTTGGCTCCACAGATACGCAGTATTTT. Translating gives CASSVGSTDTQYF.

This CDR3 reads CAISESLSNNEQFF. The CDR3 DNA reads as TGTGCCATCAGTGAGTCTTTGAGTAACAATGAGCAGTTCTTC. J is TRBJ2-1 and V is TRBV10-3; no clear D. Germline lookup yields CDR1 ENHRY and CDR2 SYGVKD. Trimming removed 0 bases at V and 5 bases at J, with 8 bases between. This CDR3 region has 14 residues.

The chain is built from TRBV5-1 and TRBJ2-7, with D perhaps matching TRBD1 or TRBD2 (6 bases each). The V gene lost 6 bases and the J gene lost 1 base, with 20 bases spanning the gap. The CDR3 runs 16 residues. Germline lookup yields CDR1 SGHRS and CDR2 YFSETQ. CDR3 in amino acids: CASTPGDRTLSYEQYF. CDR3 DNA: TGCGCCAGCACCCCGGGAGACAGGACCCTTTCCTACGAGCAGTACTTC.

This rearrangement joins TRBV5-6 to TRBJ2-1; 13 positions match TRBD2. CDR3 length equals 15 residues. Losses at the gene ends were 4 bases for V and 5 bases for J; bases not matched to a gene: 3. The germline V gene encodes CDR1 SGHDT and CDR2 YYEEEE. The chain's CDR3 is CASSAGTSGDNEQFF. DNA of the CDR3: TGTGCCAGCAGCGCCGGGACTAGCGGGGACAATGAGCAGTTCTTC.

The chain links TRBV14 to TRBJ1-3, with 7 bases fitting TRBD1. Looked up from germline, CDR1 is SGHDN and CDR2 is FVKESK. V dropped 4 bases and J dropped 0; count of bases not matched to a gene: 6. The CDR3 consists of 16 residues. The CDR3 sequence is CASSLRTGVSGNTIYF. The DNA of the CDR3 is TGTGCCAGCAGCCTCCGGACAGGAGTCTCTGGAAACACCATATATTTT.

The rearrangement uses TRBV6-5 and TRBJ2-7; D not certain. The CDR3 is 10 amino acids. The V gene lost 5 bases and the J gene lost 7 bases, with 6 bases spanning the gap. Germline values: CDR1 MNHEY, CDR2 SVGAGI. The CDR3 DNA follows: TGTGCCAGCAGTACCCCGGAGCAGTACTTC. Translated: CASSTPEQYF.

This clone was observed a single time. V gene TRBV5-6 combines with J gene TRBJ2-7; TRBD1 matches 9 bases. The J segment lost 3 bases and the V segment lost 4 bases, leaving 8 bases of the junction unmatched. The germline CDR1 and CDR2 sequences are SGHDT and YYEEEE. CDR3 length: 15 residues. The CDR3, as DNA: TGTGCCAGCAGCGCACGGGACAGGGCGTTCTACGAGCAGTACTTC. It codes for CASSARDRAFYEQYF.

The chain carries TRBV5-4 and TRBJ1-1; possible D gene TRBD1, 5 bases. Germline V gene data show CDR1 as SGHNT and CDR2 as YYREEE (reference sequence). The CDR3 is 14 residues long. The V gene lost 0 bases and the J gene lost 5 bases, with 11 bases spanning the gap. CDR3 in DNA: TGTGCCAGCAGCTTGGTTGGGGGAAAGACTGAAGCTTTCTTT. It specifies CASSLVGGKTEAFF.

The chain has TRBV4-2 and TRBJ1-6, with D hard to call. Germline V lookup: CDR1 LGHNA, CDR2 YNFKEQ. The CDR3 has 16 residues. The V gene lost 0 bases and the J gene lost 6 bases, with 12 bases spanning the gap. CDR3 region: CASSQEPGQLNSPLHF. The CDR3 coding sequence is TGTGCCAGCAGCCAAGAACCCGGGCAGCTTAATTCACCCCTCCACTTT.

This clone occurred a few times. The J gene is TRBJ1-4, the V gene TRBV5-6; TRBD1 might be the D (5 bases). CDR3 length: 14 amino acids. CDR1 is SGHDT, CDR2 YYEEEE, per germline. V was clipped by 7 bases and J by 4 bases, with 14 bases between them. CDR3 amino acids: CASSPSGRNEKLFF. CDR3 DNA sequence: TGTGCCAGCTCCCCCTCAGGGCGTAATGAAAAACTGTTTTTT.